These T cell receptor beta chains were read from a single sample in a study of CD8+CD57+ T cells in acquired aplastic anemia. From the reads, TCRdb called clonotypes with MiXCR, one entry per CDR3 protein. The sample shows approximately 200,000 distinct CDR3 sequences, approximately 60% of them seen only once. The sequencing input was sorted CD4+, CD8+, or CD8+CD57+ T cells (not recorded which) from PBMCs. These receptors all stem from a human donor in good health. Both conserved end residues are part of each CDR3. A D gene is named only where the DNA matches it firmly. Where a row states a size, it is once, few, many or the class of an expanded clone; other rows omit it.

v_gene	d_gene	j_gene	abundance	len	CDR3nt	CDR3aa
TRBV9	TRBD1	TRBJ1-5	once	15	TGTGCCAGCACCAAGACAGGGGGAAGCAATCAGCCCCAGCATTTT	CASTKTGGSNQPQHF
TRBV9	TRBD1	TRBJ2-7	NA	15	TGTGCCAGCAGCTCCCAGGGACAGGGGGCTTACGAGCAGTACTTC	CASSSQGQGAYEQYF
TRBV5-4	TRBD2	TRBJ2-1	NA	12	TGTGCCAGCATACGGGGGGGTAATGAGCAGTTCTTC	CASIRGGNEQFF
TRBV5-1	TRBD2	TRBJ2-5	NA	17	TGCGCCAGCAGCCCGGGACTAGCGGGAGGGCAGAGAGAGACCCAGTACTTC	CASSPGLAGGQRETQYF
TRBV19	NA	TRBJ1-5	NA	14	TGTGCCAGTAGTAAGGGGGGGCAGGATCAGCCCCAGCATTTT	CASSKGGQDQPQHF
TRBV5-8	TRBD2	TRBJ2-3	many	16	TGTGCCAGCAGCTTCGGGACTAGCGTCGGCACAGATACGCAGTATTTT	CASSFGTSVGTDTQYF
TRBV6-5	NA	TRBJ2-5	many	14	TGTGCCAGCAGTTACACCCGTGGGGGAGAGACCCAGTACTTC	CASSYTRGGETQYF
TRBV7-9	TRBD2	TRBJ2-7	many	13	TGTGCCAGCGGAGGGGAGGGCCACTACGAGCAGTACTTC	CASGGEGHYEQYF
TRBV20-1	TRBD2	TRBJ2-1	NA	11	TGCAGTGCCCGCACTAGCGGGAGGGCCCAATTC	CSARTSGRAQF
TRBV20-1	NA	TRBJ1-1	NA	14	TGCAGTGCGTGGACTAGCGGGGGGTACAATGAAGCTTTCTTT	CSAWTSGGYNEAFF
TRBV24-1	NA	TRBJ2-1	NA	16	TGTGCCACCAGTGATTTGCCAGGGAAGGCGTACAATGAGCAGTTCTTC	CATSDLPGKAYNEQFF
TRBV5-1	NA	TRBJ2-2	few	12	TGCGCCAGCGGTCCAGGTTTCGGGGAGCTGTTTTTT	CASGPGFGELFF
TRBV20-1	NA	TRBJ2-1	many	12	TGCAGTGCCAGCGGAGGCGGCAATGAGCAGTTCTTC	CSASGGGNEQFF
TRBV7-9	TRBD1	TRBJ2-3	NA	17	TGTGCCAGCAGCCCACCAGGGACAGGGGTGGGCACAGATACGCAGTATTTT	CASSPPGTGVGTDTQYF
TRBV29-1	NA	TRBJ2-1	once	15	TGCAGCGTTGAAGATGTTGGGGGAGGTTACAATGAGCAGTTCTTC	CSVEDVGGGYNEQFF
TRBV9	NA	TRBJ1-2	NA	14	TGTGCCAGCAGCGCCCGGGCCTTTAACTATGGCTACACCTTC	CASSARAFNYGYTF
TRBV9	TRBD1	TRBJ2-5	NA	14	TGTGCCAGCAGCACCGGACAGGGTGCAGAGACCCAGTACTTC	CASSTGQGAETQYF
TRBV20-1	NA	TRBJ1-5	NA	14	TGCAGTGCTAGAGTTCTTGCCTTCAATCAGCCCCAGCATTTT	CSARVLAFNQPQHF
TRBV20-1	NA	TRBJ1-1	NA	12	TGCAGTGCGACCAAGACGAACACTGAAGCTTTCTTT	CSATKTNTEAFF
TRBV2	NA	TRBJ1-6	NA	13	TGTGCCAGCAGAACCGGGGCTGGTTCACCCCTCCACTTT	CASRTGAGSPLHF
TRBV7-8	NA	TRBJ2-5	once	13	TGTGCCAGCAGCTTAGAAAGGACCGAGACCCAGTACTTC	CASSLERTETQYF
TRBV2	NA	TRBJ1-6	NA	14	TGTGCCAGCAGTGAAGACAGGGCTGGGTCACCCCTCCACTTT	CASSEDRAGSPLHF
TRBV5-1	NA	TRBJ1-2	many	17	TGCGCCAGCAGCTTGGGATCTGTCTTGCAGGGCGGCTATGGCTACACCTTC	CASSLGSVLQGGYGYTF
TRBV12-3/TRBV12-4	NA	TRBJ2-7	NA	13	TGTGCCAGCAGTGGTCAGGGTCCCTACGAGCAGTACTTC	CASSGQGPYEQYF
TRBV29-1	TRBD2	TRBJ2-1	NA	14	TGCAGCGTTCACTTAGCGGGGTCCTACAATGAGCAGTTCTTC	CSVHLAGSYNEQFF
TRBV12-3/TRBV12-4	NA	TRBJ2-7	many	14	TGTGCCAGCAGTTTTGGGATAGGCCATTACGAGCAGTACTTC	CASSFGIGHYEQYF
TRBV9	NA	TRBJ2-7	many	15	TGTGCCAGCAGCGTAGAAGTGGACCCCGCCTACGAGCAGTACTTC	CASSVEVDPAYEQYF
TRBV7-8	NA	TRBJ2-2	many	15	TGTGCCAGCAGCCCCCGCGGGGCAAGGACCGGGGAGCTGTTTTTT	CASSPRGARTGELFF
TRBV7-9	NA	TRBJ2-1	NA	13	TGTGCCAGCAGCTTAGGACCAGGAGGTGAGCAGTTCTTC	CASSLGPGGEQFF
TRBV10-3	NA	TRBJ2-1	NA	14	TGTGCCATCAGCGGCGGGCCAGACTACAATGAGCAGTTCTTC	CAISGGPDYNEQFF
TRBV15	NA	TRBJ1-2	NA	15	TGTGCCACCAGCGGCGGACACAGCCTTAACTATGGCTACACCTTC	CATSGGHSLNYGYTF
TRBV5-1	NA	TRBJ2-3	NA	13	TGCGCCAGCAGCTTGTACGGCACAGATACGCAGTATTTT	CASSLYGTDTQYF
TRBV19	TRBD1	TRBJ1-5	NA	16	TGTGCCAGTAGTATCCCGGACAGGGGCGGCAATCAGCCCCAGCATTTT	CASSIPDRGGNQPQHF
TRBV25-1	NA	TRBJ1-4	NA	17	TGTGCCAGCAGTGAAAGGCGGGGGGCTGACGCTAATGAAAAACTGTTTTTT	CASSERRGADANEKLFF
TRBV6-5	TRBD2	TRBJ2-3	many	16	TGTGCCAGCAGTCCGGGACTAGCGGGGTTTACAGATACGCAGTATTTT	CASSPGLAGFTDTQYF
TRBV20-1	TRBD1	TRBJ2-7	NA	14	TGCAGTGCTAGGGACAGGGAGAGCTACTACGAGCAGTACTTC	CSARDRESYYEQYF
TRBV10-3	NA	TRBJ2-5	NA	13	TGTGCCATCAGTCTACCGGAGGAGGGGACCCAGTACTTC	CAISLPEEGTQYF
TRBV10-3	NA	TRBJ2-4	NA	14	TGTGCCATCAGGGAGTCGTGGGATGGAAACATTCAGTACTTC	CAIRESWDGNIQYF
TRBV5-6	NA	TRBJ1-1	few	14	TGTGCCAGCAGCCGGGGGGCGGCTCGTAGTGAAGCTTTCTTT	CASSRGAARSEAFF
TRBV24-1	NA	TRBJ2-7	NA	15	TGTGCCACCAGTGACCCCAGGACTGCCGGCTACGAGCAGTACTTC	CATSDPRTAGYEQYF
TRBV9	NA	TRBJ1-1	few	13	TGTGCCAGCAGCGTAATCGGGAACACTGAAGCTTTCTTT	CASSVIGNTEAFF
TRBV10-3	NA	TRBJ1-2	NA	13	TGTGCCATCAGTGAGTCGGCAGGGCACGGCTACACCTTC	CAISESAGHGYTF
TRBV5-1	TRBD1	TRBJ1-1	many	13	TGCGCCAGCAGCCCGGGACAGAGATATGAAGCTTTCTTT	CASSPGQRYEAFF
TRBV7-9	NA	TRBJ2-5	NA	14	TGTGCCAGCAGTCCCTTGAGCGCGGGAGAGACCCAGTACTTC	CASSPLSAGETQYF
TRBV29-1	TRBD1	TRBJ1-1	NA	13	TGCAGCGTTACCACAGGGGTGAACACTGAAGCTTTCTTT	CSVTTGVNTEAFF
TRBV24-1	NA	TRBJ2-5	NA	14	TGTGCCACCAGTGATTCAAGACCCCAAGAGACCCAGTACTTC	CATSDSRPQETQYF